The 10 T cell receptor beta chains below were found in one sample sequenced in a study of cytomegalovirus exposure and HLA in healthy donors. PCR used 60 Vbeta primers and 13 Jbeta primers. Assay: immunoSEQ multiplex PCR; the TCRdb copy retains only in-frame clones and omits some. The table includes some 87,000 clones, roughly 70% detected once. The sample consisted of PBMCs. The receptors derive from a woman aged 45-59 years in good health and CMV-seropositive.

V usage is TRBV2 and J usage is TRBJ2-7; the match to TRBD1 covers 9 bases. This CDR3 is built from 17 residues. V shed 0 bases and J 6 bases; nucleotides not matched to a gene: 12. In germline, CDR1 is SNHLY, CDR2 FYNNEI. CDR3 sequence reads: CASSEALLGMGQGEQYF. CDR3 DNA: TGTGCCAGCAGTGAAGCGCTTCTCGGGATGGGACAGGGCGAGCAGTACTTC.

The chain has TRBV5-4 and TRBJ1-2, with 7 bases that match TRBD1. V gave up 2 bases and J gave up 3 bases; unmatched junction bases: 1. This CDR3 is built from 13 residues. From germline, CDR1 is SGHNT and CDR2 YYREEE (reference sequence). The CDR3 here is CASSFTGDYGYTF. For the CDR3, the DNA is TGTGCCAGCAGCTTCACAGGGGACTATGGCTACACCTTC.

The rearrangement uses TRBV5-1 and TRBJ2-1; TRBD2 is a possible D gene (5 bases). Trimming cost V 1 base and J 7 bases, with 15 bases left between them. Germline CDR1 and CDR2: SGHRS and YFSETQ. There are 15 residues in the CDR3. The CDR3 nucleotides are TGCGCCAGCAGCTTGAGGGAGAGGGCGAGTAATGAGCAGTTCTTC. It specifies CASSLRERASNEQFF.

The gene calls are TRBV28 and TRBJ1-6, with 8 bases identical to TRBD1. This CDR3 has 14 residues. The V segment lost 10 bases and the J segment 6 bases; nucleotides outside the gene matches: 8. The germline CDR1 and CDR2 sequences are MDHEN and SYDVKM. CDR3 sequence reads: CATPGGSSNSPLHF. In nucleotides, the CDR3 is TGTGCCACCCCAGGGGGCTCCAGTAATTCACCCCTCCACTTT.

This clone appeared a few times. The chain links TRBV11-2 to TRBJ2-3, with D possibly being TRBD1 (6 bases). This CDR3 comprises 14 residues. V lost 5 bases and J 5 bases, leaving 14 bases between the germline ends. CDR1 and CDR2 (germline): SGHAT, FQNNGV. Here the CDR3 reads CASSVGHREDTQYF. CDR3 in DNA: TGTGCCAGCAGCGTTGGCCACAGGGAAGATACGCAGTATTTT. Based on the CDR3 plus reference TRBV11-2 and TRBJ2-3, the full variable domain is EAGVAQSPRYKIIEKRQSVAFWCNPISGHATLYWYQQILGQGPKLLIQFQNNGVVDDSQLPKDRFSAERLKGVDSTLKIQPAKLEDSAVYLCASSVGHREDTQYFGPGTRLTVL.

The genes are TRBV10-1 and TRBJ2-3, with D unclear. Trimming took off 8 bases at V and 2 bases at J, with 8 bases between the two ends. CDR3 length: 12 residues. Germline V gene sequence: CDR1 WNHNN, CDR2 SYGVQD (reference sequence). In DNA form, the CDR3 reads TGCGCCAGCGAACAGTACACAGATACGCAGTATTTT. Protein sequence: CASEQYTDTQYF.

CDR3 nucleotide sequence: TGTGCCAGCAGTTTAGCGGGGCCCTTCACAGATACGCAGTATTTT. Amino acids: CASSLAGPFTDTQYF. The V and J genes are TRBV27 and TRBJ2-3, with D maybe TRBD2 (6 bases). V lost 2 bases and J lost 2, with 11 bases in between. The germline CDR1 and CDR2 sequences are MNHEY and SMNVEV (reference sequence). This CDR3 contains 15 residues.

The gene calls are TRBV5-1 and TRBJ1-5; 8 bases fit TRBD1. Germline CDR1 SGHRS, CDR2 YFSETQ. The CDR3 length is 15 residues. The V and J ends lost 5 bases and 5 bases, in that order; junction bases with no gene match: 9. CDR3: CASRPGQGEYQPQHF. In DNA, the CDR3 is TGCGCCAGCAGACCTGGACAGGGTGAATATCAGCCCCAGCATTTT.

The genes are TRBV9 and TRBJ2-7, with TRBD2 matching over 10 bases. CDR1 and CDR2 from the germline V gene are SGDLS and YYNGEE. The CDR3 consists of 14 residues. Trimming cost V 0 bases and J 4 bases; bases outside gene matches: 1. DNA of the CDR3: TGTGCCAGCAGCGTAGGACTAGCGGGTTACGAGCAGTACTTC. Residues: CASSVGLAGYEQYF.

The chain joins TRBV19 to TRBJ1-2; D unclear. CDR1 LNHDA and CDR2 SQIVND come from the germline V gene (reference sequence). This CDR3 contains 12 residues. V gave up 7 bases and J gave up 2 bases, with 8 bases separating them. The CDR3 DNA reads TGTGCCAGTAAGGCGGCAAACTATGGCTACACCTTC. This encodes CASKAANYGYTF.